This T cell receptor (beta chain) was sequenced in a study of T cell responses to AZD1222 COVID-19 vaccine. Assay: immunoSEQ multiplex PCR; the TCRdb copy retains only in-frame clones and omits some. This table has 95,000 to 150,000 clones, about 90% appearing once. V dropped 0 bases and J dropped 4 bases, with 8 bases sitting between them. The CDR3 extends over 14 amino acids. CDR1 and CDR2 from the germline V gene are MGHRA and YSYEKL. Study-level findings and limits: Spike was spanned by vaccine-associated CD4 TCRs, with dominance at 160-218 and 743-854.

Details on this clone: Its specificity is not known.

The V and J genes are TRBV4-1 and TRBJ2-3; D remains unclear. The sequencing used peripheral blood, collected on day 0 of AZD1222 vaccination. The clonotype originates from an adult in good health. CDR3 residues: CASSQDMRPDTQYF. DNA of the CDR3: TGCGCCAGCAGCCAAGATATGCGGCCAGATACGCAGTATTTT.